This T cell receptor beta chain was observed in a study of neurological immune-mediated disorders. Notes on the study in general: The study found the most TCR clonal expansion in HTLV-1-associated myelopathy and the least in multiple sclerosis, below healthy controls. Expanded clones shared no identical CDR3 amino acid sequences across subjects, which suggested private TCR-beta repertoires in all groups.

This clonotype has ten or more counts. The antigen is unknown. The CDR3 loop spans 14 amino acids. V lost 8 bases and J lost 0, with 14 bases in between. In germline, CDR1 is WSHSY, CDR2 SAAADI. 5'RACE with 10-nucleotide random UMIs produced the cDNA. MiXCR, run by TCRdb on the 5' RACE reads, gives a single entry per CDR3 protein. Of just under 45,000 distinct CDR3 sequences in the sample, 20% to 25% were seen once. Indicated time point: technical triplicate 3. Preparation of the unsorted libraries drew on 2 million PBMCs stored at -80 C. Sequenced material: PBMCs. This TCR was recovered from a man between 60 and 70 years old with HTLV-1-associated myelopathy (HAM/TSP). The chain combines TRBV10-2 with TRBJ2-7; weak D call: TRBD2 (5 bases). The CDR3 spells CASRMGASSYEQYF. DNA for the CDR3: TGCGCCAGCCGAATGGGAGCGAGCTCCTACGAGCAGTACTTC.